The 24 T cell receptor beta chains below all came from one sample that was sequenced in a study of T cell responses to AZD1222 COVID-19 vaccine. Assay used: immunoSEQ multiplex PCR; TCRdb lists only in-frame clones, some missing. Of over 90,000 clones detected, approximately 90% appear once; the ten largest clones hold over 10%. The sequenced sample was peripheral blood, obtained 28 days after the second AZD1222 dose. Source of these receptors: an adult who received the AZD1222 COVID-19 vaccine.

This chain connects TRBV5-1 to TRBJ2-2; 10 bases match TRBD2. V was pared by 5 bases and J by 0 bases, with 13 bases of the junction left unmatched. The CDR3 spans 19 residues. Looked up from germline, CDR1 is SGHRS and CDR2 is YFSETQ. This chain's CDR3 is CASSLGTSGNVANTGELFF. CDR3 bases: TGCGCCAGCAGTCTCGGTACTAGCGGGAATGTCGCGAACACCGGGGAGCTGTTTTTT.

The chain couples TRBV20-1 to TRBJ1-5, with D unresolved. The CDR3 contains 11 residues. Looked up from germline, CDR1 is DFQATT and CDR2 is SNEGSKA (reference sequence). V gave up 3 bases and J gave up 3 bases, with 3 bases separating them. CDR3 amino acids: CSARNNQPQHF. The CDR3 region has the DNA TGCAGTGCTAGGAACAATCAGCCCCAGCATTTT.

The rearrangement links TRBV6-4 to TRBJ2-5; D perhaps matches TRBD2 (6 bases). This CDR3 region has 13 residues. V was pared by 7 bases and J by 4 bases, with 13 bases between. Germline V lookup: CDR1 MRHNA, CDR2 SNTAGT. The DNA of the CDR3 is TGTGCCAGCACCAGACTAGAGGTAGAGACCCAGTACTTC. Its protein product is CASTRLEVETQYF.

The chain carries TRBV7-6 and TRBJ2-5; D is unresolved. CDR1 and CDR2 (germline): SGHVS, FNYEAQ. The CDR3 runs 13 residues. V was shortened by 1 base and J by 3 bases, with 6 bases between the two germline ends. For the CDR3, the DNA is TGTGCCAGCAGCTTAGGACCAAAAGAGACCCAGTACTTC. This codes for CASSLGPKETQYF.

The chain carries TRBV10-3 and TRBJ1-1, with 8 nucleotides matching TRBD1. There are 17 residues in the CDR3. Germline V gene data show CDR1 as ENHRY and CDR2 as SYGVKD. The J segment lost 1 base and the V segment lost 4 bases, leaving 11 bases of the junction unmatched. The CDR3 bases are TGTGCCATCAGTGTGGGACAGGCCACGAGAGGGAACACTGAAGCTTTCTTT. Its translation is CAISVGQATRGNTEAFF.

The V gene is TRBV18, the J gene TRBJ1-2; D gene ambiguous. This CDR3 has 12 residues. The germline V gene has CDR1 KGHSH and CDR2 LQKENI. Between the trimmed V and J ends, which lost 3 bases and 6 bases, there was a span of 8 bases. CDR3 nucleotides: TGTGCCAGCTCACCGAATCCGGATGGCTACACCTTC. Its translation is CASSPNPDGYTF.

V and J are TRBV6-5 and TRBJ1-2, with D hard to call. Trimming removed 3 bases at V and 0 bases at J, with 8 bases between. CDR3 length: 14 amino acids. Germline V gives CDR1 MNHEY, CDR2 SVGAGI. DNA of the CDR3: TGTGCCAGCAGTTATAGCGCTGCTAACTATGGCTACACCTTC. Residues: CASSYSAANYGYTF.

The chain employs TRBV7-2 and TRBJ2-7; TRBD1 matches at 9 bases. The CDR3 is 14 amino acids. V shed 6 bases, J shed 4 bases, and the junction held 7 bases outside the gene matches. Per the germline V gene, CDR1 is SGHTA and CDR2 is FQGNSA. The CDR3 sequence is CASSRTGGRYEQYF. Here the CDR3 DNA reads TGTGCCAGCAGTCGTACAGGGGGCAGATACGAGCAGTACTTC.

The rearrangement joins TRBV2 to TRBJ1-2; D not certain. V was pared by 7 bases and J by 4 bases, with 10 bases between. This CDR3 has 12 amino acids. Looked up from germline, CDR1 is SNHLY and CDR2 is FYNNEI. The CDR3 here is CASMAGLYGYTF. Written as DNA, the CDR3 is TGTGCCAGCATGGCGGGTCTCTATGGCTACACCTTC. Variable domain in full (rest from reference TRBV2 and TRBJ1-2): EPEVTQTPSHQVTQMGQEVILRCVPISNHLYFYWYRQILGQKVEFLVSFYNNEISEKSEIFDDQFSVERPDGSNFTLKIRSTKLEDSAMYFCASMAGLYGYTFGSGTRLTVV.

This clone has more than one count but fewer than ten. This rearrangement joins TRBV3-1 (or the pseudogene TRBV3-2) to TRBJ2-1; 8 bases map to TRBD2. Germline V lookup: CDR1 LGHDT, CDR2 YNNKEL (reference sequence). This CDR3 is 16 amino acids long. Losses at the gene ends were 3 bases for V and 1 base for J; bases not matched to a gene: 5. In nucleotides, the CDR3 is TGTGCCAGCAGCCATCCCCTAGCGGGTTCCTACAATGAGCAGTTCTTC. Translated, it gives CASSHPLAGSYNEQFF.

This clone showed up many times. The chain couples TRBV7-9 to TRBJ2-7, with a weak D call TRBD2 (5 bases). CDR1 and CDR2 (germline): SEHNR, FQNEAQ (reference sequence). V was shortened by 2 bases and J by 7 bases, with 15 bases between the two germline ends. There are 14 residues in the CDR3. The CDR3 nucleotides are TGTGCCAGCAGCTTATACCGGGAAAACCGGGAGCAGTACTTC. Its translation is CASSLYRENREQYF. Full variable domain (missing parts from reference TRBV7-9 and TRBJ2-7): DTGVSQNPRHKITKRGQNVTFRCDPISEHNRLYWYRQTLGQGPEFLTYFQNEAQLEKSRLLSDRFSAERPKGSFSTLEIQRTEQGDSAMYLCASSLYRENREQYFGPGTRLTVT.

The chain carries TRBV6-5 and TRBJ1-5, with D maybe TRBD1 (5 bases). Germline values: CDR1 MNHEY, CDR2 SVGAGI. The V and J ends lost 7 bases and 3 bases respectively, with 16 bases between them. The CDR3 runs to 15 residues. As DNA, the CDR3 is TGTGCCAGCACCTCGGGACCGTACAACAATCAGCCCCAGCATTTT. It yields the protein CASTSGPYNNQPQHF.

The rearrangement links TRBV30 to TRBJ2-1; either TRBD1 or TRBD2 may fit D (5 bases each). Germline V CDR1 and CDR2: GTSNPN, SVGIG (reference sequence). With 4 bases removed from V and 8 bases from J, the gap between germline ends came to 12 bases. There are 12 residues in the CDR3. This CDR3 reads CAWNPWGYEQFF. The DNA of the CDR3 is TGTGCCTGGAACCCATGGGGGTATGAGCAGTTCTTC. Full variable domain (outside the CDR3, taken from reference TRBV30 and TRBJ2-1): SQTIHQWPATLVQPVGSPLSLECTVEGTSNPNLYWYRQAAGRGLQLLFYSVGIGQISSEVPQNLSASRPQDRQFILSSKKLLLSDSGFYLCAWNPWGYEQFFGPGTRLTVL.

This clone has just a few counts. In DNA form, the CDR3 reads TGTGCCAGCAGTCTTCGGGGGAGTGGCCAAGAGACCCAGTACTTC. This gives the protein CASSLRGSGQETQYF. The V call is TRBV11-2, the J call TRBJ2-5; weak D call: TRBD2 (6 bases). Deletions cut 6 bases from V and 1 base from J, with 15 bases between. The germline V gene encodes CDR1 SGHAT and CDR2 FQNNGV. This CDR3 region has 15 residues. Complete variable domain (other parts from reference TRBV11-2 and TRBJ2-5): EAGVAQSPRYKIIEKRQSVAFWCNPISGHATLYWYQQILGQGPKLLIQFQNNGVVDDSQLPKDRFSAERLKGVDSTLKIQPAKLEDSAVYLCASSLRGSGQETQYFGPGTRLLVL.

This sequence joins TRBV11-2 and TRBJ1-5; D is unclear. Germline V gives CDR1 SGHAT, CDR2 FQNNGV. The CDR3 covers 12 residues. Trimming removed 5 bases from V and 5 bases from J, with 7 bases in between. CDR3: CASSPKDQPQHF. For the CDR3, the DNA is TGTGCCAGCAGCCCCAAGGATCAGCCCCAGCATTTT.

The chain uses TRBV29-1 and TRBJ1-2; D remains ambiguous. V was shortened by 3 bases and J by 0 bases, with 5 bases between the two germline ends. From germline, CDR1 is SQVTM and CDR2 ANQGSEA. The CDR3 contains 12 residues. The CDR3 coding sequence is TGCAGCGTTGATAGGACTAACTATGGCTACACCTTC. As protein: CSVDRTNYGYTF. Full variable domain (remainder filled in from reference TRBV29-1 and TRBJ1-2): SAVISQKPSRDICQRGTSLTIQCQVDSQVTMMFWYRQQPGQSLTLIATANQGSEATYESGFVIDKFPISRPNLTFSTLTVSNMSPEDSSIYLCSVDRTNYGYTFGSGTRLTVV.

This chain links TRBV12-3 or TRBV12-4 with TRBJ2-1; D unresolved. The V and J ends lost 6 bases and 2 bases respectively, with 8 bases between them. This CDR3 contains 13 residues. The CDR3 nucleotides are TGTGCCAGCAGGGGTGGGGCCTACAATGAGCAGTTCTTC. It translates to CASRGGAYNEQFF.

The CDR3 reads CASSSDYGTAYGYTF. CDR3 DNA: TGCGCCAGCAGCTCGGACTACGGGACGGCCTATGGCTACACCTTC. The chain carries TRBV5-1 and TRBJ1-2, with TRBD1 as a possible D gene (5 bases). There are 15 residues in the CDR3. Trimming pared 3 bases from V and 4 bases from J, leaving 16 bases between. CDR1 SGHRS and CDR2 YFSETQ come from the germline V gene.

The V call is TRBV4-1, the J call TRBJ1-1; weak D call: TRBD1 (5 bases). From germline, CDR1 is MGHRA and CDR2 YSYEKL. The CDR3 covers 16 residues. The V end lost 3 bases, the J end lost 3 bases, and 17 bases lay between the germline ends. CDR3 nucleotide sequence: TGCGCCAGCAGCCAGGTCGTTGGGGCTGGGGACACTGAAGCTTTCTTT. It encodes CASSQVVGAGDTEAFF.

The rearrangement uses TRBV19 and TRBJ1-5, with a tentative D call TRBD1 (6 bases). In germline, CDR1 is LNHDA, CDR2 SQIVND (reference sequence). The germline V and J ends were trimmed by 7 bases and 2 bases, with 12 bases remaining between them. The CDR3 length is 14 residues. The CDR3 reads CASMGGGGNQPQHF. CDR3 nucleotides: TGTGCCAGTATGGGAGGGGGTGGCAATCAGCCCCAGCATTTT.

The gene calls are TRBV3-1 (or the pseudogene TRBV3-2) and TRBJ1-3; tentative D call: TRBD1 (5 bases). The V gene's germline CDR1 is LGHDT and CDR2 YNNKEL (reference sequence). The length of the CDR3 is 15 residues. The V and J ends lost 4 bases and 4 bases respectively, with 14 bases between them. The CDR3 here is CASSPKTARGNTIYF. CDR3 sequence (DNA): TGTGCCAGCAGCCCAAAGACAGCTCGGGGAAACACCATATATTTT.

This clone was detected only once. Other DNA sequences in this sample translate to the same CDR3. J is TRBJ2-5 and V is TRBV3-1 (or the pseudogene TRBV3-2); the D is unclear. CDR3 length: 12 residues. Germline V lookup: CDR1 LGHDT, CDR2 YNNKEL (reference sequence). Trimming shortened V by 3 bases and J by 1 base, and 3 bases separated the two germline ends. CDR3 sequence: CASSQVQETQYF. DNA for the CDR3: TGTGCCAGCAGCCAGGTCCAAGAGACCCAGTACTTC.

This clone occurred once. The V call is TRBV15, the J call TRBJ1-4; 9 bases line up with TRBD1. Trimming cost V 6 bases and J 7 bases; bases outside gene matches: 0. Germline V gene lookup returns CDR1 LNHNV and CDR2 YYDKDF (reference sequence). The CDR3 totals 12 residues. The CDR3: CATRDRGEKLFF. DNA of the CDR3: TGTGCCACCAGGGACAGGGGTGAAAAACTGTTTTTT.

The chain has TRBV7-2 and TRBJ2-1; unclear D gene. The CDR3 is made up of 14 amino acids. Germline CDR1 and CDR2: SGHTA and FQGNSA. The V end lost 1 base, the J end lost 4 bases, and 8 bases lay between the germline ends. The DNA of the CDR3 is TGTGCCAGCAGCTTAGTAGAACGGTACAATGAGCAGTTCTTC. It encodes CASSLVERYNEQFF. Full variable domain (remainder filled in from reference TRBV7-2 and TRBJ2-1): GAGVSQSPSNKVTEKGKDVELRCDPISGHTALYWYRQSLGQGLEFLIYFQGNSAPDKSGLPSDRFSAERTGGSVSTLTIQRTQQEDSAVYLCASSLVERYNEQFFGPGTRLTVL.